The sequence of this T cell receptor beta chain was determined in a study of blood T cells in healthy people across ages. In this sample, this clonotype turned up a few times. This CDR3 has 14 amino acids. Trimming removed 6 bases from V and 3 bases from J, with 17 bases in between. The germline V gene has CDR1 DFQATT and CDR2 SNEGSKA (reference sequence). A second PCR of roughly 6 to 12 cycles used a sample-barcoded 5' primer and a J-beta primer mix. TCRdb called the 5' RACE reads again in MiXCR, with one record for every CDR3 protein. The table records around 650,000 distinct CDR3 sequences, 35% to 50% of them present only once.

The sequence was collected from an elderly man in good health. Sequencing was done on a sample of blood. The rearrangement uses TRBV20-1 and TRBJ1-2; D is possibly TRBD1 (6 bases). The CDR3 protein is CSAIQGHRYYGYTF. The CDR3 DNA reads as TGCAGTGCCATCCAGGGACATCGATACTATGGCTACACCTTC.